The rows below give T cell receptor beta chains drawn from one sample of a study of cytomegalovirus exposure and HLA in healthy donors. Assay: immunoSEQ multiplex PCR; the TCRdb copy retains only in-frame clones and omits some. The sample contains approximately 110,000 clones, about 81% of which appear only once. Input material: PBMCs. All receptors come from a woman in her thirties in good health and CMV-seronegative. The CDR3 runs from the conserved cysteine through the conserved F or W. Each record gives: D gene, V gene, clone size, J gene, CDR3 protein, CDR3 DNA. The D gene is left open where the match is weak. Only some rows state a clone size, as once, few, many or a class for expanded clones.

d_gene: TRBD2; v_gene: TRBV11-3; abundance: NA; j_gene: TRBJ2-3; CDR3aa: CASSLTSGGWADTQYF; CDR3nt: TGTGCCAGCAGCCTGACTAGCGGGGGGTGGGCAGATACGCAGTATTTT
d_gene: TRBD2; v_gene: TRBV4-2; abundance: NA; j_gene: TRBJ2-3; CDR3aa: CASSQEGGRPEAQYF; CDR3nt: TGTGCCAGCAGCCAAGAGGGAGGGAGGCCTGAGGCGCAGTATTTT
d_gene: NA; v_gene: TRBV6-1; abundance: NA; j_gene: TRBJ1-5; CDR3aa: CASSEQYSNQPQHF; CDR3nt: TGTGCCAGCAGTGAACAGTATAGCAATCAGCCCCAGCATTTT
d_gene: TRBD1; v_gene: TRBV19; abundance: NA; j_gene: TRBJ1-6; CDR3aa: CASSIAKTGTAASPLHF; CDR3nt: TGTGCCAGTAGTATAGCTAAGACCGGGACAGCCGCTTCACCCCTCCACTTT
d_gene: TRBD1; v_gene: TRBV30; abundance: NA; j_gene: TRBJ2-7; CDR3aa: CAWSKAGTGGYEQYF; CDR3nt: TGTGCCTGGAGCAAGGCCGGGACAGGGGGTTACGAGCAGTACTTC
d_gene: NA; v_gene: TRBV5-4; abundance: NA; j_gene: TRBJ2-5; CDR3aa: CASSLSGFQETQYF; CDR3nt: TGTGCCAGCAGCTTGTCGGGGTTCCAAGAGACCCAGTACTTC
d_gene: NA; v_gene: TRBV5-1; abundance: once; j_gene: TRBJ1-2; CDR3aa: CASSGEGVDGYTF; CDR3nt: TGCGCCAGCAGCGGCGAGGGGGTAGATGGCTACACCTTC
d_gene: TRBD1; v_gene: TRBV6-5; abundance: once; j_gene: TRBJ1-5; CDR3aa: CASSPGQAYQPQHF; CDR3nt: TGTGCCAGCAGTCCCGGACAGGCATATCAGCCCCAGCATTTT
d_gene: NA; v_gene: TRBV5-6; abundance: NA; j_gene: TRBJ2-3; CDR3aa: CASSPLTGGRDTQYF; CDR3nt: TGTGCCAGCAGCCCGCTGACTGGCGGTAGGGATACGCAGTATTTT
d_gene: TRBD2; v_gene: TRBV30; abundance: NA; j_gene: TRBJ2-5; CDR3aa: CAWSPAGGLETQYF; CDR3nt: TGTGCCTGGAGTCCCGCGGGAGGGTTGGAGACCCAGTACTTC
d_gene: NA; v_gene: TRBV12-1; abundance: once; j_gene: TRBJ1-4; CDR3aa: CASSFAGGVFEKLFF; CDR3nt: TGTGCCAGCAGCTTTGCTGGGGGGGTGTTTGAAAAACTGTTTTTT
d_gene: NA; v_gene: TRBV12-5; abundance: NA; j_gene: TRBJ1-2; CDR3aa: CASGLVLGGNYGYTF; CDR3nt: TGTGCTAGTGGTTTGGTACTTGGGGGGAACTATGGCTACACCTTC
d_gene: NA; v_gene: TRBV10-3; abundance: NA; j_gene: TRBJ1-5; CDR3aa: CAISDGRGGRNQPQHF; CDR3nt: TGTGCCATCAGTGACGGGCGGGGTGGTCGCAATCAGCCCCAGCATTTT
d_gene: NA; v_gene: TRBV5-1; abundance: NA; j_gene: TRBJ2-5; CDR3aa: CASSSPVGPETQYF; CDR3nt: TGCGCCAGCAGCTCACCTGTGGGGCCAGAGACCCAGTACTTC
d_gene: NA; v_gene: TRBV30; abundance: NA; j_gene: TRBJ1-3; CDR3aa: CAWSIGTGNTIYF; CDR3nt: TGTGCCTGGAGTATCGGGACTGGAAACACCATATATTTT
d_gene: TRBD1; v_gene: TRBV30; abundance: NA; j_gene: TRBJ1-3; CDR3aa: CAWRAGGPGNTIYF; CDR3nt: TGTGCCTGGAGGGCAGGGGGCCCTGGAAACACCATATATTTT
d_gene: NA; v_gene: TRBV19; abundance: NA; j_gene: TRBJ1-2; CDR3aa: CASSTQGIVGYTF; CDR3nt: TGTGCCAGTAGTACCCAGGGTATTGTGGGCTACACCTTC
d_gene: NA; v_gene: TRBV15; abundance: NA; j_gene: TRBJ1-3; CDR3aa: CATRSGSGNTIYF; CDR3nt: TGTGCCACCAGGTCAGGGTCCGGAAACACCATATATTTT
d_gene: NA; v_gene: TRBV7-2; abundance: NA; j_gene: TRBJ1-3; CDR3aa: CASSPSRGNTIYF; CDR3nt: TGTGCCAGCAGCCCTAGCCGGGGAAACACCATATATTTT
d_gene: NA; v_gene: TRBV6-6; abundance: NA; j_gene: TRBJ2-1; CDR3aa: CASRYQQGPHNEQFF; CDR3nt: TGTGCCAGCAGGTACCAACAGGGCCCCCACAATGAGCAGTTCTTC
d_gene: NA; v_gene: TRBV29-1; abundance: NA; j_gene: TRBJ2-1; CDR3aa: CSVVGLPTNEQFF; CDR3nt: TGCAGCGTTGTTGGGCTACCCACCAATGAGCAGTTCTTC
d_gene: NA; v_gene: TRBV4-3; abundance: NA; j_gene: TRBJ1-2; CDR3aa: CASSQDRWTLGYTF; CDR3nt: TGCGCCAGCAGCCAAGATCGATGGACTCTTGGCTACACCTTC
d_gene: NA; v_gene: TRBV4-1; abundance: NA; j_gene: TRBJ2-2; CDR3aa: CASSQAYGELFF; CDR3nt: TGCGCCAGCAGCCAAGCCTACGGGGAGCTGTTTTTT
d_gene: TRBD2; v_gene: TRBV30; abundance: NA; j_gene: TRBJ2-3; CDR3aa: CAWGGSSGRAFTDTQYF; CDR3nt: TGTGCCTGGGGTGGGTCTAGCGGGAGGGCCTTCACAGATACGCAGTATTTT
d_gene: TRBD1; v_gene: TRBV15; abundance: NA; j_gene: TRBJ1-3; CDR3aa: CATSSGETGAGGNTIYF; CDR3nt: TGTGCCACCAGCAGCGGGGAGACAGGGGCAGGAGGAAACACCATATATTTT
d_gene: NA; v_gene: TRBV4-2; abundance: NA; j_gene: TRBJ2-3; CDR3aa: CASSHGGATQYF; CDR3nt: TGTGCCAGCAGCCATGGTGGAGCTACGCAGTATTTT
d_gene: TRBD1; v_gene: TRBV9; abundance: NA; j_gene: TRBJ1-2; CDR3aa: CASSPGDRANYGYTF; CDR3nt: TGTGCCAGCAGCCCCGGGGACAGGGCTAACTATGGCTACACCTTC
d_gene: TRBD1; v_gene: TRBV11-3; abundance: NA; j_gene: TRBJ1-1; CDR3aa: CASSPNPWTGKFTDEAFF; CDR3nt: TGTGCCAGCAGCCCTAACCCCTGGACAGGGAAATTTACAGATGAAGCTTTCTTT
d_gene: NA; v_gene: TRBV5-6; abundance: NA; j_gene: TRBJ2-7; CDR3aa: CASSSYRQTYEQYF; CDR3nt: TGTGCCAGCAGCTCTTACAGGCAGACCTACGAGCAGTACTTC
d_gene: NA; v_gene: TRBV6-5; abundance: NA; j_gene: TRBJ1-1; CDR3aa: CASSRGWEAFF; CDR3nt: TGTGCCAGCAGTCGAGGCTGGGAAGCTTTCTTT
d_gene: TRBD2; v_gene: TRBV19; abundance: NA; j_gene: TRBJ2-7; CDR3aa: CASSTPSGGTYEQYF; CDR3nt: TGTGCCAGTAGTACGCCTAGCGGGGGGACCTACGAGCAGTACTTC
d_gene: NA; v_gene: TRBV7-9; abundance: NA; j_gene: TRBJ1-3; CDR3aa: CASSLTDSGNTIYF; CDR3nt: TGTGCCAGCAGCTTAACAGACTCTGGAAACACCATATATTTT
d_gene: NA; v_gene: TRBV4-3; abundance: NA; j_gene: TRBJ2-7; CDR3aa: CASSQDRFRDFNSYEQHF; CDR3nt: TGCGCCAGCAGCCAAGATCGTTTCCGGGACTTCAACTCCTACGAGCAGCACTTC
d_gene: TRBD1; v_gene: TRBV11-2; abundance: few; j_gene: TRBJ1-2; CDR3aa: CASSLEGQGYYGYTF; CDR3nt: TGTGCCAGCAGCTTAGAGGGACAGGGGTACTATGGCTACACCTTC
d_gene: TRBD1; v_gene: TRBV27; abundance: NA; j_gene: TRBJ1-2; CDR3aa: CASRGGSSWVYGYTF; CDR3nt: TGTGCCAGCAGAGGGGGCTCATCATGGGTCTATGGCTACACCTTC
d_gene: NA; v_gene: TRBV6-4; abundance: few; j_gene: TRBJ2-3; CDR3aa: CASSERGSTDTQYF; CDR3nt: TGTGCCAGCAGTGAACGGGGGAGCACAGATACGCAGTATTTT
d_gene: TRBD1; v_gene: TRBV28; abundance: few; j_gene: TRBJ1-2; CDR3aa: CASSPDRGLIGYTF; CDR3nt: TGTGCCAGCAGTCCGGACAGGGGATTGATTGGCTACACCTTC
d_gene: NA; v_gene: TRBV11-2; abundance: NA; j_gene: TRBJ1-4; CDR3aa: CASTKGRGGTNEKLFF; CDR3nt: TGTGCCAGCACCAAAGGGAGGGGTGGAACTAATGAAAAACTGTTTTTT
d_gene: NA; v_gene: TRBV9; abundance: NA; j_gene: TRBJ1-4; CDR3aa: CASSRWGANEKLFF; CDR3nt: TGTGCCAGCAGCCGTTGGGGGGCTAATGAAAAACTGTTTTTT
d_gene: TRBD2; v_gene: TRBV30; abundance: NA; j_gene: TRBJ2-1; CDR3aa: CAWRGMSGRSYNEQFF; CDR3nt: TGTGCCTGGAGGGGGATGAGCGGGAGGTCCTACAATGAGCAGTTCTTC
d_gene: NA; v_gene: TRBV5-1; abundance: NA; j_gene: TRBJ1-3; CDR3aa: CASAVQGNRDTIYF; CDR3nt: TGCGCCAGCGCCGTCCAGGGTAACCGGGACACCATATATTTT
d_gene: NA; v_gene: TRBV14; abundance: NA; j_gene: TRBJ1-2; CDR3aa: CASSPVGVYGYTF; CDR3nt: TGTGCCAGCAGCCCTGTCGGAGTCTATGGCTACACCTTC
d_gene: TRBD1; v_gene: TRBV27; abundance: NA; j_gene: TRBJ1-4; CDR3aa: CASSLFGTGDEKLFF; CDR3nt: TGTGCCAGCAGTTTATTTGGGACAGGGGATGAAAAACTGTTTTTT
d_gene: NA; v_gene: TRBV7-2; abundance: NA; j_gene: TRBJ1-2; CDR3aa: CASTNPPEGGYTF; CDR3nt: TGTGCCAGCACCAACCCTCCCGAGGGCGGCTACACCTTC
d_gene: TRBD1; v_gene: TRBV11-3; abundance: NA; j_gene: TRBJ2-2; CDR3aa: CASSQPPLMDRVNTGGLFF; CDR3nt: TGTGCCAGCAGCCAGCCCCCCTTGATGGACAGGGTGAACACCGGGGGGCTGTTTTTT
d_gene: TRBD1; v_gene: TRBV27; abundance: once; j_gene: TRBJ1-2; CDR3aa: CASRPDRGDPNYGYTF; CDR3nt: TGTGCCAGCAGGCCGGACAGGGGGGATCCTAACTATGGCTACACCTTC
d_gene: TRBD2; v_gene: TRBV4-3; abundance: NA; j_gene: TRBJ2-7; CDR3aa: CASSQETSGGARSYEQYF; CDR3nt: TGCGCCAGCAGCCAAGAGACTAGCGGGGGAGCAAGGTCCTACGAGCAGTACTTC
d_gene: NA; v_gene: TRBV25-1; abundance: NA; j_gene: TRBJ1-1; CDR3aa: CASSENRDGTEAFF; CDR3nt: TGTGCCAGCAGTGAAAACAGGGATGGCACTGAAGCTTTCTTT
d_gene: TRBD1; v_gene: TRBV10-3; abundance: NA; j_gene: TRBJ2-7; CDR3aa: CAISESTGGYEQYF; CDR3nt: TGTGCCATCAGTGAGTCCACAGGGGGTTACGAGCAGTACTTC